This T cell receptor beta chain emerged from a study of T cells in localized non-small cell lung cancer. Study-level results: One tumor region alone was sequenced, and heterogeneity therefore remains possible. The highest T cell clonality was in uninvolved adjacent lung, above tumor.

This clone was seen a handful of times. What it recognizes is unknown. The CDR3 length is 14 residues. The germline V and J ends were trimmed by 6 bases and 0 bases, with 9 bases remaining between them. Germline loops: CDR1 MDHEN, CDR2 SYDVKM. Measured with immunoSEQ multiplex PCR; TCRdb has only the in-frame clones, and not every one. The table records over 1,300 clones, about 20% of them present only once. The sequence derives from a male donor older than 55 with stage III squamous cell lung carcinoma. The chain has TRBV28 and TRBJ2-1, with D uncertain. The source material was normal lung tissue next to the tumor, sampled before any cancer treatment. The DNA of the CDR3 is TGTGCCAGCAGGATACAAAGCTCCTACAATGAGCAGTTCTTC. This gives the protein CASRIQSSYNEQFF.